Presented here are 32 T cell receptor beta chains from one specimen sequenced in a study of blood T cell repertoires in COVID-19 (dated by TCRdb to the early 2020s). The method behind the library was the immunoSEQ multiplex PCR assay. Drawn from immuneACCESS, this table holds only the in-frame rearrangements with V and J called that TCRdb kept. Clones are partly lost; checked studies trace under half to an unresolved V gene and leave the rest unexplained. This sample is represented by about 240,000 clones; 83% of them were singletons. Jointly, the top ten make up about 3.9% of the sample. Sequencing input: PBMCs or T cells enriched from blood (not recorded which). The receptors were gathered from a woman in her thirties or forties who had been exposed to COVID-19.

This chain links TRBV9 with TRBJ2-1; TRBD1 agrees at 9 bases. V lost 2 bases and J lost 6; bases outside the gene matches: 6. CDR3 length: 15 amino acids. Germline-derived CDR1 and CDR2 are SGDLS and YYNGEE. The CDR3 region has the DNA TGTGCCAGCAGCGTCCGGGACAGGGCCATCAATGAGCAGTTCTTC. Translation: CASSVRDRAINEQFF.

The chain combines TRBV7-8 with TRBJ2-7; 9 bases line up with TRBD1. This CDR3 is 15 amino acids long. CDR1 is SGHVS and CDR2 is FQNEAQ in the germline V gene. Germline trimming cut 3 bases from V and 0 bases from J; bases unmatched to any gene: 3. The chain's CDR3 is CASSFGTGFSYEQYF. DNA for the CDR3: TGTGCCAGCAGCTTCGGGACAGGGTTCTCCTACGAGCAGTACTTC. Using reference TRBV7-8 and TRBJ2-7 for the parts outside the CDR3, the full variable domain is GAGVSQSPRYKVAKRGQDVALRCDPISGHVSLFWYQQALGQGPEFLTYFQNEAQLDKSGLPSDRFFAERPEGSVSTLKIQRTQQEDSAVYLCASSFGTGFSYEQYFGPGTRLTVT.

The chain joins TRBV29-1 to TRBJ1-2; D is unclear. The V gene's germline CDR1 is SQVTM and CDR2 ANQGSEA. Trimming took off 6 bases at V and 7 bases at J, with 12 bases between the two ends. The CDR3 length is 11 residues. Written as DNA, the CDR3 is TGCAGCGTGCACCGGGAGGGTGGCTACACCTTC. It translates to CSVHREGGYTF.

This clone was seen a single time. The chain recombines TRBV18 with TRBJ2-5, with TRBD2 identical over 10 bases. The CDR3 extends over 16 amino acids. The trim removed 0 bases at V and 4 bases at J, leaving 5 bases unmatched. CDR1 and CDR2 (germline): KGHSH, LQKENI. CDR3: CASSPPVLAGLETQYF. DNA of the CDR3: TGTGCCAGCTCACCACCGGTACTAGCGGGGTTAGAGACCCAGTACTTC.

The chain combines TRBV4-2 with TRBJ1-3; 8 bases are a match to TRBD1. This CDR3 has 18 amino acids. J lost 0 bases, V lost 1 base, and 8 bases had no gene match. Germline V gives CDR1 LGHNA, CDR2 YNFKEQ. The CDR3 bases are TGTGCCAGCAGCCAAGGTATGCGGACAGGGAGCTCTGGAAACACCATATATTTT. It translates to CASSQGMRTGSSGNTIYF.

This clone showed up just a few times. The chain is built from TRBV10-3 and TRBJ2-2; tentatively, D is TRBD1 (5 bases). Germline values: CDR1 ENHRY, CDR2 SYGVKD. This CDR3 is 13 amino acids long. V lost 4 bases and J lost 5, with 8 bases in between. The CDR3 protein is CAISATGTGELFF. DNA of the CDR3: TGTGCCATCAGTGCCACAGGAACCGGGGAGCTGTTTTTT.

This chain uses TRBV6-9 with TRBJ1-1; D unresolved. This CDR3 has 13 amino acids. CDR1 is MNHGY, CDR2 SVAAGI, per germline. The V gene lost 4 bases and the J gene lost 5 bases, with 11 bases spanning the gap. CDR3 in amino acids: CASSSQAPTEAFF. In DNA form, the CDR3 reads TGTGCCAGCAGTTCCCAGGCCCCAACTGAAGCTTTCTTT.

CDR3 amino acids: CASSSSMNTEAFF. CDR3 coding DNA: TGTGCCAGTAGTAGTAGCATGAACACTGAAGCTTTCTTT. The chain employs TRBV19 and TRBJ1-1, with D hard to call. V lost 4 bases and J 0 bases, leaving 6 bases between the germline ends. Germline V gene sequence: CDR1 LNHDA, CDR2 SQIVND (reference sequence). There are 13 residues in the CDR3.

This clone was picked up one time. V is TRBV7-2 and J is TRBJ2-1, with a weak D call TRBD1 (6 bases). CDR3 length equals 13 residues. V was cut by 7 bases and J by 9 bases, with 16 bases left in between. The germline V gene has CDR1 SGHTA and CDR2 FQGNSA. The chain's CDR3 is CASTLQGSTEQFF. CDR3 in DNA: TGTGCCAGCACCCTACAGGGTTCCACTGAGCAGTTCTTC. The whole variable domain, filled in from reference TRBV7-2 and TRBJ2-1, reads GAGVSQSPSNKVTEKGKDVELRCDPISGHTALYWYRQSLGQGLEFLIYFQGNSAPDKSGLPSDRFSAERTGGSVSTLTIQRTQQEDSAVYLCASTLQGSTEQFFGPGTRLTVL.

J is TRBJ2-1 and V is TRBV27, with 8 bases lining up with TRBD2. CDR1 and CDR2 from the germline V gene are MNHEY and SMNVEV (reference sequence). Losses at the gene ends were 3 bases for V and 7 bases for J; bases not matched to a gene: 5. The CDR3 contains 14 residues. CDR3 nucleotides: TGTGCCAGCAGTTTTGGCGGGGGGTCAAATGAGCAGTTCTTC. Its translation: CASSFGGGSNEQFF.

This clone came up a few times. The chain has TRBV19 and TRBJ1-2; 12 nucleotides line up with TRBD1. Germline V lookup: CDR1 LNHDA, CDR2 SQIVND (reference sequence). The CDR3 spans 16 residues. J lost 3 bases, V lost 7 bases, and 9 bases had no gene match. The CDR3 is CASMGQGASKDYGYTF. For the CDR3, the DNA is TGTGCCAGTATGGGACAGGGGGCAAGTAAGGACTATGGCTACACCTTC.

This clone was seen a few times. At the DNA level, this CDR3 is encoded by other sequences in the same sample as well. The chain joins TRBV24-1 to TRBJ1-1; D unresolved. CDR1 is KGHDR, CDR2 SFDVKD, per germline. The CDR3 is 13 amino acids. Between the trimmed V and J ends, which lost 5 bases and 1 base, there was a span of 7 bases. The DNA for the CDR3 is TGTGCCACCAGTGGAGGGAGGAACACTGAAGCTTTCTTT. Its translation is CATSGGRNTEAFF.

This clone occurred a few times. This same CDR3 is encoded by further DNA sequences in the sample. The CDR3: CASSLSTGEAGELFF. In DNA, the CDR3 is TGTGCCAGCAGCTTAAGTACGGGGGAGGCCGGGGAGCTGTTTTTT. The V and J genes are TRBV7-6 and TRBJ2-2; TRBD2 is a possible D gene (6 bases). The CDR3 length is 15 residues. Germline V gene data show CDR1 as SGHVS and CDR2 as FNYEAQ. The V end was cut by 2 bases, the J end by 6 bases, with 13 bases between.

The CDR3 DNA reads as TGTGCCAGCTCAGGGGGCTCGGCTGAAAAACTGTTTTTT. It specifies CASSGGSAEKLFF. The chain uses TRBV6-5 and TRBJ1-4, with TRBD1 matching over 8 bases. The junction had 6 bases not matched to a gene; V was cut back by 8 bases and J by 7 bases. The CDR3 contains 13 residues. Germline V gene sequence: CDR1 MNHEY, CDR2 SVGAGI.

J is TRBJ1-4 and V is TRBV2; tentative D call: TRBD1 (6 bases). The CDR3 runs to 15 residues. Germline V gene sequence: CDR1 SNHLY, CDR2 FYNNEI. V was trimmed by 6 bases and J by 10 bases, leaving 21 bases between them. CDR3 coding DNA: TGTGCCAGCAGAAACCGGGACACGTCTGTGGGAAAACTGTTTTTT. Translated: CASRNRDTSVGKLFF.

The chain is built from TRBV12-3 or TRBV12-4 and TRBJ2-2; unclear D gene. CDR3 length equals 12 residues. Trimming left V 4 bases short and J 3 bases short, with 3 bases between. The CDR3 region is CASSSYTGELFF. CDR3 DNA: TGTGCCAGCAGTTCGTACACCGGGGAGCTGTTTTTT.

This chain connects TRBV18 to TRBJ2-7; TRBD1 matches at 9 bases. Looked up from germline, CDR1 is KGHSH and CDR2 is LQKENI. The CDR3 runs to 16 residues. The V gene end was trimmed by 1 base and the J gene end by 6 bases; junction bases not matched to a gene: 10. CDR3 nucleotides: TGTGCCAGCTCACCACGTACAGGGGGCGCCGGGTCCGAGCAGTACTTC. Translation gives CASSPRTGGAGSEQYF.

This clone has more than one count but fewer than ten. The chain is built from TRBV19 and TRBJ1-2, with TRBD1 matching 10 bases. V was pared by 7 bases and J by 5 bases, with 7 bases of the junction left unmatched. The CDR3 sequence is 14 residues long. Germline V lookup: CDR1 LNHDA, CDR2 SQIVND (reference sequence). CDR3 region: CASTPGTGVYGYTF. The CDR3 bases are TGTGCCAGTACACCGGGGACAGGGGTATATGGCTACACCTTC.

The CDR3 spells CASSQYATTGLMNTEAFF. The CDR3 DNA reads TGCGCCAGCAGCCAATACGCAACTACAGGGCTTATGAACACTGAAGCTTTCTTT. J is TRBJ1-1 and V is TRBV4-1, with a possible D match to TRBD1 (6 bases). Germline CDR1 is MGHRA and CDR2 is YSYEKL. V was shortened by 2 bases and J by 0 bases, with 19 bases between the two germline ends. This CDR3 comprises 18 residues.

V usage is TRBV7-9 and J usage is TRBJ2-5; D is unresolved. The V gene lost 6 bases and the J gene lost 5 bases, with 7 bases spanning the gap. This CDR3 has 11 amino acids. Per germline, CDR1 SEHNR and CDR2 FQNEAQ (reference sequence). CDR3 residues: CASRVGETQYF. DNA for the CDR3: TGTGCCAGCAGGGTCGGGGAGACCCAGTACTTC.

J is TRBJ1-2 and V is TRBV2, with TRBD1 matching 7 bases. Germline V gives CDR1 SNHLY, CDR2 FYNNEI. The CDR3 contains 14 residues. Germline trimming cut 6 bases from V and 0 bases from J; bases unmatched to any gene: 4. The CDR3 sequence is CASSRQGANYGYTF. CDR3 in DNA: TGTGCCAGCAGCCGACAGGGTGCTAACTATGGCTACACCTTC. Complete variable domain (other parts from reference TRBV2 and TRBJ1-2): EPEVTQTPSHQVTQMGQEVILRCVPISNHLYFYWYRQILGQKVEFLVSFYNNEISEKSEIFDDQFSVERPDGSNFTLKIRSTKLEDSAMYFCASSRQGANYGYTFGSGTRLTVV.

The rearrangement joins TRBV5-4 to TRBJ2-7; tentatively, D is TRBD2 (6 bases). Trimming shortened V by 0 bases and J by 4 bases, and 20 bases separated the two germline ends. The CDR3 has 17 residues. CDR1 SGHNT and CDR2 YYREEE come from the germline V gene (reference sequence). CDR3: CASSLGPGEPSAYEQYF. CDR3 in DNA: TGTGCCAGCAGCTTGGGGCCGGGGGAGCCGTCGGCATACGAGCAGTACTTC. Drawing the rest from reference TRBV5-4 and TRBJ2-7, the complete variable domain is ETGVTQSPTHLIKTRGQQVTLRCSSQSGHNTVSWYQQALGQGPQFIFQYYREEENGRGNFPPRFSGLQFPNYSSELNVNALELDDSALYLCASSLGPGEPSAYEQYFGPGTRLTVT.

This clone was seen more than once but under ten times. The CDR3 sequence is CASRRPRNTIYF. In nucleotides, the CDR3 is TGTGCCAGCCGGAGGCCTCGAAACACCATATATTTT. The chain couples TRBV6-1 to TRBJ1-3; D gene ambiguous. CDR3 length equals 12 residues. The V and J ends lost 8 bases and 5 bases respectively, with 10 bases between them. The germline gives CDR1 MNHNS, CDR2 SASEGT.

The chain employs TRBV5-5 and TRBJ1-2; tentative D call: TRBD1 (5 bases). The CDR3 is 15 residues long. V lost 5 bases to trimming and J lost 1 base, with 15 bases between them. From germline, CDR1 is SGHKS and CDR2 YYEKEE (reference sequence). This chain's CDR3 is CASRSTVDLNYGYTF. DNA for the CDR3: TGTGCCAGCAGATCGACAGTCGACCTTAACTATGGCTACACCTTC.

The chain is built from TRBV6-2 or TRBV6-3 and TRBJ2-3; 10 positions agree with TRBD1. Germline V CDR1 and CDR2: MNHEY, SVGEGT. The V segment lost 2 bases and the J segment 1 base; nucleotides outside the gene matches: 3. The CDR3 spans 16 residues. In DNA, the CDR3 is TGTGCCAGCAGTTACGGTGGGACAGGGGGCACAGATACGCAGTATTTT. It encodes CASSYGGTGGTDTQYF.

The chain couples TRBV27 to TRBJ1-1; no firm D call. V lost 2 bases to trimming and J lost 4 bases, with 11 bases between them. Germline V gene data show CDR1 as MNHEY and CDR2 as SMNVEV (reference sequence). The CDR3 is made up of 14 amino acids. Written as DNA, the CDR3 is TGTGCCAGCAGTTTACGTTCCCACGGCACTGAAGCTTTCTTT. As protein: CASSLRSHGTEAFF.

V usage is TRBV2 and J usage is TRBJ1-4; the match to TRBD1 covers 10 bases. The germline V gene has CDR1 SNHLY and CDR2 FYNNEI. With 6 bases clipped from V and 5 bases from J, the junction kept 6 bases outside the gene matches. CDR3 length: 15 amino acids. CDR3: CASSLRTGGNEKLFF. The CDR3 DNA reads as TGTGCCAGCAGCCTAAGGACAGGGGGAAATGAAAAACTGTTTTTT.

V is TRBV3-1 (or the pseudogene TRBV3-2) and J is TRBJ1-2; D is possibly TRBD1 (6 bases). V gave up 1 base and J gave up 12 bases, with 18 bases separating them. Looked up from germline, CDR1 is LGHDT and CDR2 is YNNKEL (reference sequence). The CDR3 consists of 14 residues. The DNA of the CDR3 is TGTGCCAGCAGCCAAGCGACAGGAACTGGCCCTAACACCTTC. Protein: CASSQATGTGPNTF.

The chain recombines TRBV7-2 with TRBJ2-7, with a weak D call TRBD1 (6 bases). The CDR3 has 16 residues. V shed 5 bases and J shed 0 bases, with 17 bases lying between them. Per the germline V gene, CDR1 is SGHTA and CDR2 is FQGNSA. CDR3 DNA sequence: TGTGCCAGCAGCCCCCAGGGGACCATTAGCTCCTACGAGCAGTACTTC. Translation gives CASSPQGTISSYEQYF.

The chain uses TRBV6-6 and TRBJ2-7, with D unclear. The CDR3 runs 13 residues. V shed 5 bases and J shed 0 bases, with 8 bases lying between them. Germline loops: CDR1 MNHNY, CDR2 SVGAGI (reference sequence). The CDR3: CASSLGDSYEQYF. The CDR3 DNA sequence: TGTGCCAGCAGTCTCGGAGACTCCTACGAGCAGTACTTC.

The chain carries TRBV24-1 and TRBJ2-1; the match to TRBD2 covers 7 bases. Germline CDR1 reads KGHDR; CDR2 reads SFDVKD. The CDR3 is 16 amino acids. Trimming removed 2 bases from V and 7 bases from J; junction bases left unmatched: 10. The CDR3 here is CATSDSASGVANEQFF. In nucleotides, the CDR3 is TGTGCCACCAGTGATTCGGCCAGCGGGGTAGCAAATGAGCAGTTCTTC.

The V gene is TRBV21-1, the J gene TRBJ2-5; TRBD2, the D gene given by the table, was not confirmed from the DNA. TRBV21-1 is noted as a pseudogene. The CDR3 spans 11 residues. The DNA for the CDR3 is TGTGCCAGCAGCACCGGGGAGACCCAGTACTTC. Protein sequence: CASSTGETQYF.